One and the same sample provided the 3 T cell receptor beta chains below, sequenced in a study of T cell responses to AZD1222 COVID-19 vaccine (TCRdb year 2021). The protocol used for the library was the immunoSEQ multiplex PCR assay. TCRdb retrieved this table from immuneACCESS and kept in-frame rearrangements only. Not all clones are present; in checked studies, unresolved V genes account for under half, and no reason is known for the remainder. The sample includes fewer than 130,000 clones, with 92% observed a single time. Approximately 1.3% of the sample is in the top ten clones. The time point label, read with the paper, signifies: baseline before first vaccination. Sequencing was performed on peripheral blood, taken on day 0 of AZD1222 vaccination. The receptors derive from an adult in good health.

The chain uses TRBV7-3 and TRBJ2-1; 8 bases match TRBD1. The V gene's germline CDR1 is SGHTA and CDR2 FQGTGA. With 4 bases clipped from V and 8 bases from J, the junction kept 10 bases outside the gene matches. CDR3 size: 15 residues. The CDR3 spells CASSSQGGVSHEQFF. CDR3 DNA sequence: TGTGCCAGCAGCTCACAGGGGGGAGTCAGTCATGAGCAGTTCTTC.

The chain links TRBV6-6 to TRBJ2-7, with 10 positions matching TRBD1. Germline trimming cut 4 bases from V and 6 bases from J; bases unmatched to any gene: 6. This CDR3 contains 14 residues. Per the germline V gene, CDR1 is MNHNY and CDR2 is SVGAGI (reference sequence). This CDR3 reads CASSSGTGAPEQYF. CDR3 bases: TGTGCCAGCAGTTCCGGGACAGGGGCTCCCGAGCAGTACTTC.

This clone was detected once. The chain links TRBV2 to TRBJ2-2, with D perhaps matching TRBD2 (6 bases). The CDR3 runs to 14 residues. Germline CDR1 SNHLY, CDR2 FYNNEI. Trimming pared 8 bases from V and 3 bases from J, leaving 13 bases between. DNA for the CDR3: TGTGCCAGCGGGGGGACGGGCCACACCGGGGAGCTGTTTTTT. Encoded protein: CASGGTGHTGELFF.